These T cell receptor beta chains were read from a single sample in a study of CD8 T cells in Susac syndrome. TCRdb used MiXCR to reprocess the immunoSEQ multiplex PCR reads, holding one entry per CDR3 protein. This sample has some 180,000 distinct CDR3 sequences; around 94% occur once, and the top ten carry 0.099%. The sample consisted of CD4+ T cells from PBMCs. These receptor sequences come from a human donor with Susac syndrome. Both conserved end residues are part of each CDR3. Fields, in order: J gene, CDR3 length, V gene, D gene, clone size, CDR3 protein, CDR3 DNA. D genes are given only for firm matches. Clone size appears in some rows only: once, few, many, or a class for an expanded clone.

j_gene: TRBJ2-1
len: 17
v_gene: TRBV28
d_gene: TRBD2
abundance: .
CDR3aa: CASSSLGAGGSYNEQFF
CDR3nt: TGTGCCAGCAGCTCCCTGGGAGCGGGAGGCTCCTACAATGAGCAGTTCTTC

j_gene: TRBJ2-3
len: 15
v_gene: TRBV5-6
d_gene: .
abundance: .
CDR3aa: CASSAPVSSTDTQYF
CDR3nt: TGTGCCAGCAGCGCACCCGTGTCGAGCACAGATACGCAGTATTTT

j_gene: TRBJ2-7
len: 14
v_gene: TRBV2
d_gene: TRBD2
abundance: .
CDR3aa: CASSGLAGGSEQYF
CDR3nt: TGTGCCAGCAGTGGACTAGCGGGAGGGAGCGAGCAGTACTTC

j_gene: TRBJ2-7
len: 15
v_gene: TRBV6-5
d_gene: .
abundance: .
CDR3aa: CASSYETGHTYEQYF
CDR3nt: TGTGCCAGCAGTTACGAGACAGGTCATACCTACGAGCAGTACTTC

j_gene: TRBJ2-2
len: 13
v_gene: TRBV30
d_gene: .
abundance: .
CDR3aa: CAWQRVNTGELFF
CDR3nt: TGTGCCTGGCAGAGAGTGAACACCGGGGAGCTGTTTTTT

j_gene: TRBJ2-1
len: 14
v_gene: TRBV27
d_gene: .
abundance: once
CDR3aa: CASTPLADGDEQFF
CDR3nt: TGTGCCAGCACCCCACTAGCAGACGGCGATGAGCAGTTCTTC

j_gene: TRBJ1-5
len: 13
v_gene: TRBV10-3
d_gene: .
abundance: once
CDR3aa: CAISDTYSQPQHF
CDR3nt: TGTGCCATCAGTGACACGTATAGTCAGCCCCAGCATTTT

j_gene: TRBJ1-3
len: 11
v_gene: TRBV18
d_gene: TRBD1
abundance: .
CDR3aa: CASSPRTGGDF
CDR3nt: TGTGCCAGCTCTCCTCGGACAGGGGGCGATTTT

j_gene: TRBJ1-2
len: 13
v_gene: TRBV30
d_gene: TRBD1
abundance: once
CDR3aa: CAWLTGVGYGYTF
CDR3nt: TGTGCCTGGTTGACAGGGGTTGGCTATGGCTACACCTTC

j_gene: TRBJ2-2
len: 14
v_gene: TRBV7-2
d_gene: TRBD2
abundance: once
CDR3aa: CASSLQAGEEKLFF
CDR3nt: TGTGCCAGCAGCTTACAAGCGGGAGAGGAGAAGCTGTTTTTT

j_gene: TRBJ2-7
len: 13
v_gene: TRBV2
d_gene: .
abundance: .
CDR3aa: CASSQADHYEQYF
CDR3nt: TGTGCCAGCAGTCAAGCGGACCACTACGAGCAGTACTTC

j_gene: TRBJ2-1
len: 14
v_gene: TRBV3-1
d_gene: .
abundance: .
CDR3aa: CASSHRGRYNEQFF
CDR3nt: TGTGCCAGCAGCCACCGGGGACGCTACAATGAGCAGTTCTTC

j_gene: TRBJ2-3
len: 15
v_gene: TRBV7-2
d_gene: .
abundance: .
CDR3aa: CASSLGGHHTDTQYF
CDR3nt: TGTGCCAGCAGCTTAGGGGGGCACCACACAGATACGCAGTATTTT

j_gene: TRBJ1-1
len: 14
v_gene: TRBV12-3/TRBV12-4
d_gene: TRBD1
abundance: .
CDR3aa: CASSPGQGNTEAFF
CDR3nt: TGTGCTAGCAGTCCTGGACAGGGGAACACTGAAGCTTTCTTT

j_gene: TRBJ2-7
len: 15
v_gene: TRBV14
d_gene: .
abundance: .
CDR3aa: CASSLLDRSSYEQYF
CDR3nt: TGTGCCAGCAGCCTCCTCGACAGGAGCTCCTACGAGCAGTACTTC

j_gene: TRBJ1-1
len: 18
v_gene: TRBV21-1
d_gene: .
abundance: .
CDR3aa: CASSKFARDRGSNTEAFF
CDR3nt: TGTGCCAGCAGCAAATTTGCCCGGGACAGGGGTTCGAACACTGAAGCTTTCTTT

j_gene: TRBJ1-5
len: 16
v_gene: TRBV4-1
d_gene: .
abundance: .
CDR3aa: CASSQDGGFGNQPQHF
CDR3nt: TGCGCCAGCAGCCAAGATGGCGGGTTTGGCAATCAGCCCCAGCATTTT

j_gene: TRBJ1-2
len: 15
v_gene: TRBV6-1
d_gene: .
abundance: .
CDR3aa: CASSEDGGGNYGYTF
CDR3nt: TGTGCCAGCAGTGAAGACGGCGGCGGTAACTATGGCTACACCTTC